This T cell receptor (beta chain) was sequenced in a study of vaccination effects on CD4 cells after COVID-19 (dated by TCRdb to between 2021 and 2024). Study-wide context: To identify antigen-specific CD4+ T cell clonotypes by their expansion, the ViraFEST assay first stimulated PBMC with viral peptide pools and then applied TCR sequencing. Post-vaccine samples across the study were collected a median of 72 days after the second dose, with a range of 14 to 241. Each well held 1.5 million to 2 million PBMC cultured in IMDM containing about 5.5% human AB serum, about 10 IU/ml IL-2 and gentamicin, along with 8 to 10 ug/ml peptides. SARS-CoV-2 spike-specific CD4+ TCR repertoires from before and after mRNA vaccination were compared in COVID-19 convalescent patients and in infection-naive vaccine recipients. The full study included some eleven COVID-19 convalescent patients and a few SARS-CoV-2-naive healthy vaccine recipients. The Oncomine TCR Beta short-read assay on an Illumina iSeq 100 was used to sequence cultures from other donors in the study. Overall results and qualifications from the work: Clones induced by infection and clones induced by vaccination both contracted markedly at late timepoints after vaccination, which fits with T cell responses waning over time. Among healthy vaccine recipients, nearly all vaccine-induced clones were SARS-CoV-2 mono-reactive, and only 1 of 255 was cross-reactive with common cold coronaviruses. Only a small number of convalescent patients were included, and no early post-infection timepoints were available, which limited the study.

The library was prepared using the immunoSEQ multiplex PCR assay. TCR beta CDR3 sequencing was performed on DNA from the cultured, isolated CD4+ T cells. The authors' analysis ran thus. Non-productive TCR sequences were removed and reads were trimmed to the CDR3 region, keeping CDR3s of at least 7 amino acids. The MANAFEST web app was used to identify antigen-specific clonotypes by comparing expansion in peptide wells with expansion in reference cultures. To be called positive, a clone needed expansion at FDR<0.05 compared with the reference and with all other wells, an odds ratio greater than 5, and a frequency greater than 0.1% in two replicate wells. Cross-reactive clonotypes were defined as significantly expanded in SARS-CoV-2 spike wells and in at least one common cold coronavirus spike condition. Using the stringdist R package, CDR3 similarity was measured by Levenshtein distance, and unrooted trees were constructed with ape in R 3.6.1. This is the immuneACCESS table as TCRdb keeps it, with only in-frame sequences that have V and J called. A part of the clones is gone; compared with another copy, unresolved V genes explain less than half, and the rest is unexplained. For V, J and clone size, that table is used; D and trimming come from the DNA. Present in this sample are about 40,000 clones, under 70% of which were seen just once. 7% to 8% of the sample goes to the ten largest clones.

Notes on this clone: No cognate antigen has been identified for it. The sample holds no much larger clone one base away, and base qualities are not on file.

After 10 to 11 days of culture, CD4+ T cells were isolated with the EasySep CD4+ T cell isolation kit. Participants received two doses of either the BNT162b2 or the mRNA-1273 mRNA SARS-CoV-2 vaccine. Negative nucleocapsid antibody results before and after vaccination confirmed that the healthy vaccine recipients had no prior SARS-CoV-2 infection. On days 3 and 7, half of the culture medium was replaced with fresh IL-2-containing medium. Unless otherwise noted, each peptide stimulation condition was cultured in triplicate wells. PBMC were separated from whole blood using Ficoll-Paque Plus gradient centrifugation and were then either cryopreserved at -140C or used fresh. The QIAamp micro DNA kit was used to extract genomic DNA from the cultured CD4+ T cells. The CDR3 starts with the cysteine, ends with the phenylalanine, and has 14 residues. Only the CDR3 region is kept as DNA, spanning 42 bases read in frame from base 1. Trimming removed 0 bases from V and 7 bases from J, leaving 10 bases between the germline ends. Looking up the germline V gene yields CDR1 MNHEY and CDR2 SVGEGT.

The sequence was obtained from a human donor who received a COVID-19 vaccine. The source material was CD4+ T cells from PBMCs cultured without peptide, sampled after COVID-19 vaccination. The rearrangement joined TRBV6-2 or TRBV6-3 to TRBJ1-5, and possibly TRBD1, on 5 matching bases. The CDR3 reads as follows: CASSYSDTGQPQHF. The DNA sequence is given as TGTGCCAGCAGTTACTCGGACACCGGACAGCCCCAGCATTTT.